The 20 T cell receptor beta chains given below trace back to one sample, sequenced in a study of blood T cell repertoires in COVID-19. Sequencing was performed with immunoSEQ multiplex PCR; in TCRdb, only in-frame clones are kept and a portion is missing. The data show more than 200,000 clones, with more than 70% seen just once and 2.1% held by the top ten. Sequenced input: peripheral blood. All receptors derive from a woman aged 40 to 50 who had recovered from COVID-19.

The CDR3 nucleotides are TGTGCCAGCAGTTACGAGGGGGGACTAGCCTCCTACAATGAGCAGTTCTTC. Translating it yields CASSYEGGLASYNEQFF. The chain combines TRBV6-2 or TRBV6-3 with TRBJ2-1; 9 positions agree with TRBD2. CDR3 length equals 17 residues. The trim removed 2 bases at V and 0 bases at J, leaving 5 bases unmatched. CDR1 is MNHEY, CDR2 SVGEGT, per germline.

The chain has TRBV18 and TRBJ1-3; 7 bases agree with TRBD1. The CDR3 loop spans 14 amino acids. Trimming took 2 bases from V and 8 from J; bases not matched to a gene: 6. Per germline, CDR1 KGHSH and CDR2 LQKENI. The CDR3 spells CASSPTYRGDTIYF. The CDR3 bases are TGTGCCAGCTCACCAACCTACAGGGGAGACACCATATATTTT.

J is TRBJ2-5 and V is TRBV3-1 (or the pseudogene TRBV3-2), with 12 nucleotides matching TRBD2. CDR3 length: 17 residues. The germline V gene has CDR1 LGHDT and CDR2 YNNKEL (reference sequence). V was pared by 0 bases and J by 1 base, with 3 bases of the junction left unmatched. CDR3 sequence reads: CASSQETSGGFQETQYF. CDR3 coding DNA: TGTGCCAGCAGCCAAGAAACTAGCGGGGGGTTCCAAGAGACCCAGTACTTC.

This clone is a singleton in its sample. The chain couples TRBV6-2 or TRBV6-3 to TRBJ2-7; TRBD2 aligns across 10 bases. The V gene end was trimmed by 4 bases and the J gene end by 2 bases; junction bases not matched to a gene: 5. Per the germline V gene, CDR1 is MNHEY and CDR2 is SVGEGT. CDR3 length: 15 residues. The CDR3 nucleotides are TGTGCCAGCAGTTCCTTTAGCGGGGGGCCCTACGAGCAGTACTTC. It is translated as CASSSFSGGPYEQYF.

The chain combines TRBV27 with TRBJ1-1, with no clear D. V lost 3 bases and J 5 bases, leaving 13 bases between the germline ends. This CDR3 has 14 amino acids. Germline CDR1 and CDR2: MNHEY and SMNVEV (reference sequence). The CDR3 nucleotides are TGTGCCAGCAGTTTCCGGCAACAGAATACTGAAGCTTTCTTT. It translates to CASSFRQQNTEAFF.

The chain couples TRBV9 to TRBJ2-3; 7 bases are shared with TRBD2. Germline V gives CDR1 SGDLS, CDR2 YYNGEE. The V gene end was trimmed by 2 bases and the J gene end by 1 base; junction bases not matched to a gene: 4. CDR3 length equals 15 residues. The CDR3 DNA follows: TGTGCCAGCAGCGTCATGGGGGGGGGCACAGATACGCAGTATTTT. Protein product: CASSVMGGGTDTQYF.

This chain uses TRBV3-1 (or the pseudogene TRBV3-2) with TRBJ1-4, with 12 bases fitting TRBD1. V lost 6 bases, J lost 3 bases, and 5 bases stayed unmatched. Germline CDR1 LGHDT, CDR2 YNNKEL (reference sequence). This CDR3 is built from 16 residues. CDR3 in DNA: TGTGCCAGCAGGAAGGGACAGGGGGCGCCTAATGAAAAACTGTTTTTT. The encoded protein is CASRKGQGAPNEKLFF.

The V and J genes are TRBV28 and TRBJ2-2, with 13 bases identical to TRBD2. The V gene's germline CDR1 is MDHEN and CDR2 SYDVKM. V shed 5 bases, J shed 6 bases, and the junction held 9 bases outside the gene matches. This CDR3 region has 17 residues. The CDR3 DNA follows: TGTGCCAGCAGTCGCCCGCTACTAGCGGGGGGGCCCGGGGAGCTGTTTTTT. Translating gives CASSRPLLAGGPGELFF.

This sequence joins TRBV30 and TRBJ2-5, with 10 bases fitting TRBD2. With 3 bases clipped from V and 0 bases from J, the junction kept 4 bases outside the gene matches. The CDR3 runs to 15 residues. CDR1 is GTSNPN, CDR2 SVGIG, per germline (reference sequence). CDR3: CAWSSLAGDQETQYF. The CDR3, as DNA: TGTGCCTGGAGCTCTCTAGCGGGGGACCAAGAGACCCAGTACTTC.

This chain connects TRBV19 to TRBJ1-2; D gene uncertain. The CDR3 extends over 15 amino acids. The germline V gene has CDR1 LNHDA and CDR2 SQIVND (reference sequence). Trimming removed 3 bases from V and 2 bases from J, with 13 bases in between. As DNA, the CDR3 is TGTGCCAGTAGTATCCCGCCCGGGGAGAACTATGGCTACACCTTC. Translated, it gives CASSIPPGENYGYTF.

The rearrangement uses TRBV6-4 and TRBJ2-2; perhaps TRBD2 as D (7 bases). Germline values: CDR1 MRHNA, CDR2 SNTAGT. The CDR3 runs to 15 residues. Between the trimmed V and J ends, which lost 0 bases and 4 bases, there was a span of 9 bases. The CDR3, as DNA: TGTGCCAGCAGTGACTCCGGGGGGCCCACCGGGGAGCTGTTTTTT. It codes for CASSDSGGPTGELFF.

The gene calls are TRBV18 and TRBJ2-2, with D unresolved. The germline CDR1 and CDR2 sequences are KGHSH and LQKENI. The CDR3 loop spans 14 amino acids. V dropped 2 bases and J dropped 5 bases, with 9 bases sitting between them. CDR3 in DNA: TGTGCCAGCTCACCAGAGACACCGACCGGGGAGCTGTTTTTT. Translating gives CASSPETPTGELFF. Looking up the rest from reference TRBV18 and TRBJ2-2 gives the full variable domain: NAGVMQNPRHLVRRRGQEARLRCSPMKGHSHVYWYRQLPEEGLKFMVYLQKENIIDESGMPKERFSAEFPKEGPSILRIQQVVRGDSAAYFCASSPETPTGELFFGEGSRLTVL.

The rearrangement links TRBV4-2 to TRBJ2-7; D is undetermined. Germline-derived CDR1 and CDR2 are LGHNA and YNFKEQ. Trimming pared 0 bases from V and 2 bases from J, leaving 11 bases between. The CDR3 has 15 amino acids. DNA of the CDR3: TGTGCCAGCAGCCAAGAGCGAGTCCTGACCTACGAGCAGTACTTC. Amino acids: CASSQERVLTYEQYF.

For this clone: This sample includes further DNA sequences coding for the same CDR3. V usage is TRBV28 and J usage is TRBJ2-7; D is possibly TRBD1 (5 bases). The CDR3 totals 11 residues. CDR1 is MDHEN and CDR2 is SYDVKM in the germline V gene. V gave up 6 bases and J gave up 3 bases, with 6 bases separating them. The CDR3 bases are TGTGCCAGCAGAGGGGTCTACGAGCAGTACTTC. Its translation: CASRGVYEQYF.

The chain couples TRBV14 to TRBJ1-6; 9 nucleotides line up with TRBD1. The ends lost 2 bases at V and 7 bases at J; junction bases unmatched: 6. The CDR3 contains 16 residues. Looked up from germline, CDR1 is SGHDN and CDR2 is FVKESK. The CDR3 loop reads CASSQLEGTGNSPLHF. The CDR3 DNA reads as TGTGCCAGCAGCCAACTAGAAGGGACAGGGAATTCACCCCTCCACTTT.

The CDR3 is CATSDLNFGTGSYNEQFF. CDR3 sequence (DNA): TGTGCCACCAGTGATTTGAATTTTGGGACAGGCTCCTACAATGAGCAGTTCTTC. The chain is built from TRBV24-1 and TRBJ2-1; 8 positions match TRBD1. CDR3 length equals 18 residues. J was trimmed by 0 bases and V by 0 bases; bases with no gene match: 6. Germline V gene sequence: CDR1 KGHDR, CDR2 SFDVKD.

This clone is a singleton in its sample. The chain recombines TRBV5-1 with TRBJ2-2; the match to TRBD2 covers 7 bases. The CDR3 loop spans 16 amino acids. In germline, CDR1 is SGHRS, CDR2 YFSETQ. With V trimmed by 1 base and J by 7 bases, 10 bases remained unmatched. The CDR3 DNA reads TGCGCCAGCAGCTTGAGTACGAGCGGGATTGGCGGGGAGCTGTTTTTT. Amino acids: CASSLSTSGIGGELFF.

The chain combines TRBV23-1 with TRBJ2-7; a possible D gene is TRBD2 (5 bases). TRBV23-1 is treated as an ORF (open reading frame) with a function not yet certain. This CDR3 comprises 15 residues. Trimming left V 7 bases short and J 2 bases short, with 18 bases between. DNA of the CDR3: TGCGCCAGCATAGCTCAGACACGGGGTCCCTACGAGCAGTACTTC. It specifies CASIAQTRGPYEQYF.

This clone has at least ten counts. This chain uses TRBV21-1 with TRBJ2-7; TRBD1 reflects the table's D call only, with no check against the DNA. TRBV21-1 is a documented pseudogene. There are 12 residues in the CDR3. DNA for the CDR3: TGTGCCAGCAGCAAAGACACCTACGAGCAGTACTTC. It specifies CASSKDTYEQYF.

The chain has TRBV6-5 and TRBJ1-2; 9 nucleotides agree with TRBD1. J was trimmed by 3 bases and V by 6 bases; bases with no gene match: 2. This CDR3 has 13 residues. Germline V gene sequence: CDR1 MNHEY, CDR2 SVGAGI. The CDR3 DNA reads as TGTGCCAGCAGAGGACAGGGGTACTATGGCTACACCTTC. Protein sequence: CASRGQGYYGYTF.